The TCR beta chain under discussion was sequenced for a study of shared clonotypes between healthy human individuals. Note on this clone: One end of the junction fails to match germline, which may point to a read error.

Measured with immunoSEQ multiplex PCR; TCRdb has only the in-frame clones, and not every one. The sample consists of a few million clones, about 92% of them appearing once. The receptor was isolated from a man younger than 35 in good health. Some clones in this sample may be carry-over from other donors' samples. The material sequenced was naive CD4+ T cells from PBMCs. Subset defined: CD45RA+ positively selected.

CDR3 nucleotide sequence: TGTGCCAGCAGCTTTAAAACCAGACAGGTAGTGAGCAGAGATACGCAGTATTTT. Translation gives CASSFKTRQVVSRDTQYF. The chain carries TRBV7-2 and TRBJ2-3; perhaps TRBD1 as D (6 bases). The CDR3 loop spans 18 amino acids. The germline gives CDR1 SGHTA, CDR2 FQGNSA. Drawing the rest from reference TRBV7-2 and TRBJ2-3, the complete variable domain is GAGVSQSPSNKVTEKGKDVELRCDPISGHTALYWYRQSLGQGLEFLIYFQGNSAPDKSGLPSDRFSAERTGGSVSTLTIQRTQQEDSAVYLCASSFKTRQVVSRDTQYFGPGTRLTVL.